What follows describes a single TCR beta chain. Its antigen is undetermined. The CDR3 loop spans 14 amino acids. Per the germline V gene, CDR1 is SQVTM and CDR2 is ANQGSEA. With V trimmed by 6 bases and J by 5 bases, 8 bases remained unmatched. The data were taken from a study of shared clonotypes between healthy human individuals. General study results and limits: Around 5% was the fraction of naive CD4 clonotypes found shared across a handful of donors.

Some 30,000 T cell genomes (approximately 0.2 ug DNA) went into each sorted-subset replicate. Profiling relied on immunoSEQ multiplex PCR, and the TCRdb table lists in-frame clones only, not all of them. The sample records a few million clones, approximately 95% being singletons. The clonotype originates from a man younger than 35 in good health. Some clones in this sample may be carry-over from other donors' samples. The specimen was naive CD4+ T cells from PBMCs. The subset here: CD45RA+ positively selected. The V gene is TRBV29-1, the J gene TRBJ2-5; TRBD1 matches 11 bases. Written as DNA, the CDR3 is TGCAGCGTAGGAGACCGGGACAGGGGGGAGACCCAGTACTTC. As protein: CSVGDRDRGETQYF.